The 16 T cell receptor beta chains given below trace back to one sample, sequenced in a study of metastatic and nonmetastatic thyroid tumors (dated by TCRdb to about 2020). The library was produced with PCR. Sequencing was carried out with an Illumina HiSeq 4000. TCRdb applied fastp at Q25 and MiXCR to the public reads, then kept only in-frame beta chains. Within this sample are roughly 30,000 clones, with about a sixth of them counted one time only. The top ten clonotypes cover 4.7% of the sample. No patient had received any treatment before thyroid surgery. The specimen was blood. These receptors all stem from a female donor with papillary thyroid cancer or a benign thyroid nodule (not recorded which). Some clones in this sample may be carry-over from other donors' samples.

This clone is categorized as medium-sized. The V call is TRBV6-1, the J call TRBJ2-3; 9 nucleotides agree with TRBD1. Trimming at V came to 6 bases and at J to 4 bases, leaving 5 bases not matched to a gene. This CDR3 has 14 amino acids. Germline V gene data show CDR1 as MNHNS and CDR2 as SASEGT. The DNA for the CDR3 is TGTGCCAGCAGATGGGGACAGGGCGCAGATACGCAGTATTTT. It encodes CASRWGQGADTQYF.

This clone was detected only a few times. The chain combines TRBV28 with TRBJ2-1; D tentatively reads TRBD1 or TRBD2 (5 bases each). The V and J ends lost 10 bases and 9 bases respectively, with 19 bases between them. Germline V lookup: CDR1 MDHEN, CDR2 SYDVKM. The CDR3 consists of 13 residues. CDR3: CATGTERSGEQFF. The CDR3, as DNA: TGTGCCACCGGGACGGAACGATCCGGTGAGCAGTTCTTC.

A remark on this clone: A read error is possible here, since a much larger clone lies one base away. CDR3 residues: CAISRGLAVETQYF. CDR3 nucleotide sequence: TGTGCCATCAGCAGGGGACTAGCGGTGGAGACCCAGTACTTC. The chain links TRBV5-6 to TRBJ2-5; 11 nucleotides match TRBD2. The CDR3 contains 14 residues. Germline V gives CDR1 SGHDT, CDR2 YYEEEE.

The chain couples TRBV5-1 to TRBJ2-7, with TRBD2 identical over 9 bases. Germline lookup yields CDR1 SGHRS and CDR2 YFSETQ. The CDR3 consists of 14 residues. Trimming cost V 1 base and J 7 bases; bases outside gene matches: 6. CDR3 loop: CASSLNSGSREQYF. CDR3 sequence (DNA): TGCGCCAGCAGCTTGAATAGCGGGAGTAGGGAGCAGTACTTC.

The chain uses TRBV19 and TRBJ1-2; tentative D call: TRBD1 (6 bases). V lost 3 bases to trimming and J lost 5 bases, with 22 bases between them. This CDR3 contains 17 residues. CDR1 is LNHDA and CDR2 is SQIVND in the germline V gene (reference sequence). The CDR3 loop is CASSMRQGLLNVYGYTF. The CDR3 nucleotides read TGTGCCAGTAGTATGAGGCAGGGGCTCCTTAACGTATATGGCTACACCTTC.

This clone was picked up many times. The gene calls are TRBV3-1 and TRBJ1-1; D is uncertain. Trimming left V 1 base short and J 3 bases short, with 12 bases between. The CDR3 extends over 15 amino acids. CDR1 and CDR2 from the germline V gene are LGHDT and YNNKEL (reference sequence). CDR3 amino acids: CASSQVFGRDTEAFF. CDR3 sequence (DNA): TGTGCCAGCAGCCAAGTATTTGGAAGGGACACTGAAGCTTTCTTT. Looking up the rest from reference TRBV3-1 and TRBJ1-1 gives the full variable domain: DTAVSQTPKYLVTQMGNDKSIKCEQNLGHDTMYWYKQDSKKFLKIMFSYNNKELIINETVPNRFSPKSPDKAHLNLHINSLELGDSAVYFCASSQVFGRDTEAFFGQGTRLTVV.

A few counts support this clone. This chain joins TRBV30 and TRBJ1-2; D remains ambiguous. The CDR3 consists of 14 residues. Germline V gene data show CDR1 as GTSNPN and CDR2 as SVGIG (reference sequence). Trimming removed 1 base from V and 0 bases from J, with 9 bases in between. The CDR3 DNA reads TGTGCCTGGAGTGGAAGCCCTTCTAACTATGGCTACACCTTC. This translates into CAWSGSPSNYGYTF.

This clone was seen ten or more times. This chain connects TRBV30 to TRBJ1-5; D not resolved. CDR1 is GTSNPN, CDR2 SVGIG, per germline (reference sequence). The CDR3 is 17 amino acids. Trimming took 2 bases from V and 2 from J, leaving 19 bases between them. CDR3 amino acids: CAWSTTWGTLGNQPQHF. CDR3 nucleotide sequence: TGTGCCTGGAGTACCACTTGGGGAACCCTCGGCAATCAGCCCCAGCATTTT.

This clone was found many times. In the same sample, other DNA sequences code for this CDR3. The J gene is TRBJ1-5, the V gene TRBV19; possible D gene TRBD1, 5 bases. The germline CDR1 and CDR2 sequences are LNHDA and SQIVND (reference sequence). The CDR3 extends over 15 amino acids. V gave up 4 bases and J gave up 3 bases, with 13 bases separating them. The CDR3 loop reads CASSTGDLLNQPQHF. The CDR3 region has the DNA TGTGCCAGTAGTACGGGGGACCTACTCAATCAGCCCCAGCATTTT.

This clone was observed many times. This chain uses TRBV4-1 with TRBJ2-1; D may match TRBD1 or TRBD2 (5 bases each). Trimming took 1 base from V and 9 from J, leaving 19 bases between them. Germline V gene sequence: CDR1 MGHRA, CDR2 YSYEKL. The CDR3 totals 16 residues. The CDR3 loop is CASSQGFRGPPGEQFF. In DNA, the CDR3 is TGCGCCAGCAGCCAAGGCTTTCGGGGACCACCCGGTGAGCAGTTCTTC.

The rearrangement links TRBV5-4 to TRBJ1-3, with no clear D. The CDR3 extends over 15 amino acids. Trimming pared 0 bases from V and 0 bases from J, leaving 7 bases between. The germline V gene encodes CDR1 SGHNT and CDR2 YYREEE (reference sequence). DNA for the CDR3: TGTGCCAGCAGCTTGGGAGCGAACTCTGGAAACACCATATATTTT. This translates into CASSLGANSGNTIYF.

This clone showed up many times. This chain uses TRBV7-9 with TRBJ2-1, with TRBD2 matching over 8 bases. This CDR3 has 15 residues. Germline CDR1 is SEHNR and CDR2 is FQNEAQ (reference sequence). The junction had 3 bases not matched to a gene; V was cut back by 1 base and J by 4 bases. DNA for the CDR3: TGTGCCAGCAGCTTAGGTAGCGGGGAATACAATGAGCAGTTCTTC. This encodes CASSLGSGEYNEQFF.

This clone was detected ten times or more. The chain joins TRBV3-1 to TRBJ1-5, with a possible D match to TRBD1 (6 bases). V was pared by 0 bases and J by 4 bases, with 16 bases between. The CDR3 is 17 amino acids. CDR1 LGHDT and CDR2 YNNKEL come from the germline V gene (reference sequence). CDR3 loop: CASSQESRGTRNQPQHF. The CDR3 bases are TGTGCCAGCAGCCAAGAATCGAGGGGGACAAGAAATCAGCCCCAGCATTTT.

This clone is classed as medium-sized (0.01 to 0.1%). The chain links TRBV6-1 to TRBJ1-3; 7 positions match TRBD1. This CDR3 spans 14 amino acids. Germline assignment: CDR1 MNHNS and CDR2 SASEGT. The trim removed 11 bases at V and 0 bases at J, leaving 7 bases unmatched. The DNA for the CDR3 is TGTGCCTCATCGACAGGGAGCTCTGGAAACACCATATATTTT. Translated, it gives CASSTGSSGNTIYF.

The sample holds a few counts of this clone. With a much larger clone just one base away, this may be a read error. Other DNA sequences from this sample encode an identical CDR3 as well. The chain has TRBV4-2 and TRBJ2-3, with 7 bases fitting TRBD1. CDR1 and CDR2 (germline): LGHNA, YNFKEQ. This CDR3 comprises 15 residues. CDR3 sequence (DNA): TGTGCCAGCAGCTCTTCAGTAATCGGGACAGACACGCAGTATTTT. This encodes CASSSSVIGTDTQYF.

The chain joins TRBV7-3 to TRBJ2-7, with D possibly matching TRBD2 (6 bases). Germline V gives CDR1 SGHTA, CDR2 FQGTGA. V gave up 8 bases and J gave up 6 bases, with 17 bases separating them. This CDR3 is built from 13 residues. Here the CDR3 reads CASRRLGRSEQYF. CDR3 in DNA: TGTGCCAGCCGGAGATTGGGGAGGAGCGAGCAGTACTTC.